Included here is one T cell receptor beta chain sequence, with context. The antigen is not known. The sample is drawn from a study of T cells in women clearing cervical HPV infection. The wider study: Donors had HPV16-related CIN3 or worse; 2 had invasive cancer.

MY09/MY11 PCR detected cervical HPV DNA; dot-blot assigned genotypes. Study findings and constraints: Cases and controls were distinguished at AUC roughly 0.83 by richness and V genes.

The method was immunoSEQ multiplex PCR; TCRdb's version includes in-frame clones alone and lacks a portion of them. Its table records 25,000 to 30,000 clones. The clonotype comes from a woman aged 18 to 75 with a cervical HPV16 infection that either progressed to CIN3+ or cleared (not recorded which). The sample taken for sequencing was blood buffy coat.

CDR3 region: CASSLEANSPLHF. CDR3 DNA, as far as it was read: TGTGCCAGCAGCTTAGAGGCAAATTCACCC. The chain has TRBV11-3 and TRBJ1-6; no clear D. The missing CDR3 end, 3 residues past where the read stops, is filled in from the germline J gene. The V gene's germline CDR1 is SGHNT and CDR2 YENEEA. V was shortened by 0 bases and J by 7 bases, with 4 bases between the two germline ends. The CDR3 extends over 13 amino acids.